Each of the 10 T cell receptor beta chains below was sequenced from the same sample in a study of cytomegalovirus exposure and HLA in healthy donors. 60 Vbeta and 13 Jbeta primers were used in PCR. Data came from immunoSEQ multiplex PCR; TCRdb stores just in-frame clones and leaves some out. The sample lists under 110,000 clones; about 64% were seen once. The sample was PBMCs. The receptors come from a female donor in good health and CMV-seronegative.

The chain employs TRBV5-1 and TRBJ1-2; possibly TRBD1 for D (5 bases). The CDR3 consists of 15 residues. The germline V and J ends were trimmed by 4 bases and 5 bases, with 18 bases remaining between them. Germline CDR1 SGHRS, CDR2 YFSETQ. CDR3 loop: CASSVEGGQPYGYTF. The CDR3 DNA reads TGCGCCAGCAGCGTGGAAGGTGGACAACCTTATGGCTACACCTTC.

The V gene is TRBV6-1, the J gene TRBJ2-7; a weak D match, TRBD1 (5 bases). The CDR3 spans 16 residues. Germline V gene lookup returns CDR1 MNHNS and CDR2 SASEGT. V was cut by 3 bases and J by 2 bases, with 17 bases left in between. The CDR3 DNA reads as TGTGCCAGCAGTGAGCCGGCAGGGATTTCGCCCTACGAGCAGTACTTC. Protein sequence: CASSEPAGISPYEQYF.

This clone occurred many times. J is TRBJ2-1 and V is TRBV15; unclear D gene. The CDR3 spans 15 residues. Germline-derived CDR1 and CDR2 are LNHNV and YYDKDF (reference sequence). V dropped 0 bases and J dropped 0 bases, with 6 bases sitting between them. CDR3 bases: TGTGCCACCAGCAGAGAACGGAGCTCCTACAATGAGCAGTTCTTC. Its protein is CATSRERSSYNEQFF.

The chain has TRBV28 and TRBJ2-6; TRBD1 matches at 8 bases. The CDR3 loop spans 17 amino acids. In germline, CDR1 is MDHEN, CDR2 SYDVKM. Germline trimming cut 5 bases from V and 0 bases from J; bases unmatched to any gene: 6. In DNA form, the CDR3 reads TGTGCCAGCAGTCCAGGGGGCGCGATCTCTGGGGCCAACGTCCTGACTTTC. This gives the protein CASSPGGAISGANVLTF.

This chain connects TRBV28 to TRBJ1-2, with TRBD1 matching 8 bases. Per the germline V gene, CDR1 is MDHEN and CDR2 is SYDVKM. The CDR3 sequence is 14 residues long. The trim removed 5 bases at V and 1 base at J, leaving 3 bases unmatched. The CDR3 here is CASSTGQDNYGYTF. CDR3 sequence (DNA): TGTGCCAGCAGTACGGGACAGGATAACTATGGCTACACCTTC.

V usage is TRBV7-2 and J usage is TRBJ2-5; TRBD2 matches 10 bases. V lost 4 bases and J lost 5; bases outside the gene matches: 4. CDR1 is SGHTA, CDR2 FQGNSA, per germline. The CDR3 has 14 residues. The CDR3 is CASSSSGSVETQYF. CDR3 DNA sequence: TGTGCCAGCAGCTCTAGCGGGAGTGTGGAGACCCAGTACTTC.

The chain combines TRBV27 with TRBJ2-1; TRBD2 matches at 7 bases. Germline assignment: CDR1 MNHEY and CDR2 SMNVEV (reference sequence). The CDR3 consists of 18 residues. Germline trimming cut 3 bases from V and 1 base from J; bases unmatched to any gene: 12. The CDR3 nucleotides are TGTGCCAGCAGTTTGGGAGGGGTCCGGGAGGTTTCCTACAATGAGCAGTTCTTC. As protein: CASSLGGVREVSYNEQFF.

This clone is a singleton in its sample. The V call is TRBV29-1, the J call TRBJ2-7; weak D call: TRBD1 (5 bases). Germline CDR1 reads SQVTM; CDR2 reads ANQGSEA. The CDR3 has 12 residues. Trimming pared 4 bases from V and 2 bases from J, leaving 9 bases between. CDR3 loop: CSVVRGPYEQYF. The CDR3 DNA follows: TGCAGCGTTGTAAGGGGCCCCTACGAGCAGTACTTC.

This chain joins TRBV7-8 and TRBJ2-5; 8 positions agree with TRBD2. V was pared by 3 bases and J by 4 bases, with 10 bases of the junction left unmatched. Per germline, CDR1 SGHVS and CDR2 FQNEAQ. This CDR3 has 16 amino acids. The CDR3 is CASSFSISGTGETQYF. The CDR3 DNA follows: TGTGCCAGCAGCTTCAGTATTAGCGGGACTGGAGAGACCCAGTACTTC.

J is TRBJ1-2 and V is TRBV9; 8 bases agree with TRBD1. Unmatched junction bases numbered 3, after V lost 4 bases and J lost 7 bases. Germline V lookup: CDR1 SGDLS, CDR2 YYNGEE. The CDR3 length is 12 residues. The CDR3 here is CASSPTGGGYTF. The DNA of the CDR3 is TGTGCCAGCAGCCCAACAGGGGGTGGCTACACCTTC.